Listed below are T cell receptor beta chains from one sample, sequenced in a study of early T cells in non-severe SARS-CoV-2 infection. TCRdb recomputed calls from the 5' RACE reads with MiXCR, one row per CDR3 protein. Among about 33,000 distinct CDR3 sequences, 5% to 6% were seen once, and the ten largest hold roughly 27%. The source material was whole blood. The receptors derive from an adult who was a healthcare worker with PCR-confirmed SARS-CoV-2 infection or an uninfected control (not recorded which). Both conserved end residues are part of each CDR3. A D gene is named only where the DNA matches it firmly. Not all rows give a size; the values are once, few, many and, for expanded clones, a class.

v_gene,j_gene,d_gene,abundance,CDR3aa,CDR3nt
TRBV1,TRBJ2-5,.,many,CTSSQGLRDTQETQYF,TGCACCAGCAGCCAAGGCCTCCGGGACACACAAGAGACCCAGTACTTC
TRBV7-2,TRBJ2-6,TRBD2,many,CASSRRSGGADSGANVLTF,TGTGCCAGCAGCCGTAGAAGCGGGGGGGCCGATTCTGGGGCCAACGTCCTGACTTTC
TRBV5-4,TRBJ2-7,.,few,CASSLVGEYEQYF,TGTGCCAGCAGCTTGGTAGGGGAGTACGAGCAGTACTTC
TRBV5-1,TRBJ2-5,TRBD1,many,CASSLSPGGEETQYF,TGCGCCAGCAGCTTGTCGCCAGGGGGCGAGGAGACCCAGTACTTC
TRBV4-3,TRBJ1-1,TRBD1,few,CASSLTGGLNTEAFF,TGCGCCAGCAGCTTAACAGGGGGTTTGAACACTGAAGCTTTCTTT
TRBV6-2/TRBV6-3,TRBJ1-6,.,.,CASRNTGNSPLHF,TGTGCCAGCAGGAACACAGGGAATTCACCCCTCCACTTT
TRBV4-2,TRBJ2-2,.,few,CASSQVPGELFF,TGTGCCAGCAGCCAAGTTCCCGGGGAGCTGTTTTTT
TRBV11-2,TRBJ2-3,.,large,CASSLDQPIITDTQYF,TGTGCCAGCAGCTTAGATCAGCCCATAATCACAGATACGCAGTATTTT
TRBV3-1,TRBJ2-7,TRBD2,many,CASSLQAGAYEQYF,TGTGCCAGCAGCCTCCAAGCGGGAGCGTACGAGCAGTACTTC
TRBV30,TRBJ2-3,.,many,CAWEKADTQYF,TGTGCCTGGGAGAAGGCAGATACGCAGTATTTT
TRBV12-3/TRBV12-4,TRBJ1-1,.,many,CASSPTGRNTEAFF,TGTGCCAGCAGCCCGACAGGACGGAACACTGAAGCTTTCTTT
TRBV9,TRBJ2-2,TRBD1,.,CASSPRTGTNTGELFF,TGTGCCAGCAGCCCCAGGACAGGGACGAACACCGGGGAGCTGTTTTTT
TRBV7-6,TRBJ1-4,.,.,CASSSREQAFRKKLFF,TGTGCCAGCAGCTCCCGGGAACAGGCCTTTAGGAAAAAACTGTTTTTT
TRBV5-1,TRBJ2-5,.,.,CASSGGSETQYF,TGCGCCAGCAGCGGGGGTTCAGAGACCCAGTACTTC
TRBV4-1,TRBJ2-7,.,many,CASSQGTGTRDHEQYF,TGCGCCAGCAGCCAGGGGACCGGGACCCGAGATCACGAGCAGTACTTC
TRBV18,TRBJ2-7,TRBD2,many,CASSPSGGAPYEQYF,TGTGCCAGCTCACCTAGCGGGGGGGCCCCCTACGAGCAGTACTTC
TRBV12-3/TRBV12-4,TRBJ2-1,.,few,CASSFQGSENEQFF,TGTGCCAGCAGTTTCCAGGGGTCGGAAAATGAGCAGTTCTTC
TRBV30,TRBJ1-5,.,many,CAWSVQGVQPQHF,TGTGCCTGGAGTGTACAAGGGGTTCAGCCCCAGCATTTT
TRBV20-1,TRBJ2-1,TRBD2,many,CSARDPISSGGAIEQFF,TGCAGTGCTAGAGACCCAATCAGTAGCGGGGGGGCAATTGAGCAGTTCTTC
TRBV5-4,TRBJ2-6,TRBD1,many,CASSDRGGANVLTF,TGTGCCAGCAGCGACAGGGGAGGGGCCAACGTCCTGACTTTC
TRBV15,TRBJ2-4,.,few,CATSRDPGVENIQYF,TGTGCCACCAGCAGAGATCCGGGGGTTGAAAACATTCAGTACTTC
TRBV28,TRBJ2-7,TRBD2,many,CASSFDSGRLTYEQYF,TGTGCCAGCAGTTTCGATAGCGGGAGGCTAACCTACGAGCAGTACTTC
TRBV7-6,TRBJ1-1,.,many,CASSSRENTEAFF,TGTGCCAGCAGTTCGAGGGAAAACACTGAAGCTTTCTTT
TRBV18,TRBJ1-1,.,many,CASSGAGRTEAFF,TGTGCCAGCTCCGGGGCAGGGAGAACTGAAGCTTTCTTT
TRBV30,TRBJ2-3,.,many,CAWSPQRDTQYF,TGTGCCTGGAGCCCTCAGAGGGATACGCAGTATTTT
TRBV6-6,TRBJ1-5,.,many,CASSLDQPQHF,TGTGCCAGCAGCCTCGATCAGCCCCAGCATTTT
TRBV12-3/TRBV12-4,TRBJ1-4,.,many,CASTGANNEKLFF,TGTGCCAGCACAGGGGCGAATAATGAAAAACTGTTTTTT
TRBV12-3/TRBV12-4,TRBJ1-5,.,.,CASSFSNQPQHF,TGTGCCAGCAGTTTTAGCAATCAGCCCCAGCATTTT
TRBV20-1,TRBJ1-3,.,many,CSAQGRGALGENTIYF,TGCAGTGCTCAGGGCAGGGGTGCCCTAGGGGAAAACACCATATATTTT
TRBV7-9,TRBJ2-7,TRBD1,many,CASSLTGAGAYHAFYEQYF,TGTGCCAGCAGCTTAACAGGGGCAGGAGCCTACCATGCTTTCTACGAGCAGTACTTC
TRBV2,TRBJ1-1,.,few,CASSASIGGGTEAFF,TGTGCCAGCAGTGCAAGTATCGGGGGCGGCACTGAAGCTTTCTTT
TRBV7-9,TRBJ1-5,.,few,CASSRDNNQPQHF,TGTGCCAGCAGCAGAGACAACAATCAGCCCCAGCATTTT
TRBV7-6,TRBJ1-6,TRBD1,many,CASSLAVQGSSYNSPLHF,TGTGCCAGCAGCTTAGCGGTACAGGGGAGCTCCTATAATTCACCCCTCCACTTT
TRBV6-5,TRBJ2-7,.,many,CASSRGRGINSYEQYF,TGTGCCAGCAGTAGGGGTCGCGGGATAAACTCCTACGAGCAGTACTTC
TRBV6-1,TRBJ2-1,.,few,CASSEGQGPYNEQFF,TGTGCCAGCAGTGAAGGGCAGGGTCCCTACAATGAGCAGTTCTTC
TRBV7-2,TRBJ2-7,.,medium-sized,CASSPQVGSYEQYF,TGTGCCAGCAGCCCCCAGGTGGGCTCCTACGAGCAGTACTTC
TRBV6-1,TRBJ2-7,.,many,CAVESYEQYF,TGTGCCGTCGAGTCCTACGAGCAGTACTTC
TRBV4-1,TRBJ1-6,.,.,CASSQEAVFGGSPLHF,TGCGCCAGCAGCCAAGAGGCAGTCTTCGGGGGTTCACCCCTCCACTTT
TRBV6-4,TRBJ2-3,TRBD2,many,CASSEDGLAGGTDTQYF,TGTGCCAGCAGCGAAGACGGACTAGCGGGGGGCACAGATACGCAGTATTTT
TRBV27,TRBJ2-1,.,many,CASSLTIGLVNEQFF,TGTGCCAGCAGTTTGACCATCGGACTCGTCAATGAGCAGTTCTTC
TRBV12-3/TRBV12-4,TRBJ2-7,.,many,CASSLRGFHEQYF,TGTGCCAGCAGTTTGCGAGGTTTCCACGAGCAGTACTTC
TRBV5-1,TRBJ2-1,.,many,CASSLAQVDNEQFF,TGCGCCAGCAGCTTGGCCCAAGTAGACAATGAGCAGTTCTTC
TRBV7-3,TRBJ2-1,.,many,CASSSSAYNEQFF,TGTGCCAGCTCGTCTTCTGCTTACAATGAGCAGTTCTTC
TRBV2,TRBJ2-1,.,.,CASSELNGPKGSSSYNEQFF,TGTGCCAGCAGTGAACTCAACGGCCCAAAAGGGAGTAGCTCCTACAATGAGCAGTTCTTC
TRBV4-2,TRBJ2-1,TRBD2,many,CASSQDLTGLAGRSSYNEQFF,TGTGCCAGCAGCCAAGATCTAACGGGACTAGCGGGACGGAGCTCCTACAATGAGCAGTTCTTC
TRBV7-3,TRBJ2-1,TRBD1,.,CASSPSGTELYNEQFF,TGTGCCAGCAGCCCATCCGGGACAGAACTTTACAATGAGCAGTTCTTC
TRBV7-9,TRBJ2-7,.,many,CASSLSGPYEQYF,TGTGCCAGCAGCTTATCGGGACCCTACGAGCAGTACTTC
TRBV12-3/TRBV12-4,TRBJ1-5,.,many,CASSFAAISNQPQHF,TGTGCCAGCAGTTTCGCGGCAATTAGCAATCAGCCCCAGCATTTT
TRBV28,TRBJ1-5,.,few,CASFGGGRGSNQPQHF,TGTGCCAGCTTTGGAGGAGGCCGGGGAAGCAATCAGCCCCAGCATTTT
TRBV6-6,TRBJ2-1,TRBD2,many,CASSFSRTGTSGNNEQFF,TGTGCCAGCAGCTTCTCCCGGACCGGGACTAGCGGAAACAATGAGCAGTTCTTC
TRBV7-9,TRBJ2-2,.,many,CASSLSGARWHGELFF,TGTGCCAGCAGCTTGTCAGGGGCGAGGTGGCACGGGGAGCTGTTTTTT
TRBV20-1,TRBJ2-1,.,many,CSVPDVNYNEQFF,TGCAGTGTTCCGGACGTTAATTACAATGAGCAGTTCTTC
TRBV7-8,TRBJ2-7,.,few,CASSLQGFPEQYF,TGTGCCAGCAGCTTACAAGGGTTCCCTGAGCAGTACTTC
TRBV19,TRBJ2-1,.,.,CAANRWNGDNEQFF,TGTGCCGCAAACCGGTGGAACGGTGACAATGAGCAGTTCTTC
TRBV5-6,TRBJ2-7,.,few,CASSLGPQGAYEQYF,TGTGCCAGCAGCTTGGGGCCGCAGGGCGCCTACGAGCAGTACTTC
TRBV5-6,TRBJ2-1,.,many,CASSLIGSMFNEQFF,TGTGCCAGCAGCTTAATCGGGAGTATGTTCAATGAGCAGTTCTTC
TRBV12-3/TRBV12-4,TRBJ2-7,.,many,CASSFASHSYEQYF,TGTGCCAGCAGTTTTGCCAGCCACTCCTACGAGCAGTACTTC
TRBV5-1,TRBJ2-1,.,many,CASSAQGEASYNEQFF,TGCGCCAGCAGCGCCCAGGGCGAGGCCTCCTACAATGAGCAGTTCTTC
TRBV21-1,TRBJ2-3,.,many,CASSKAGTCTDTQYF,TGTGCCAGCAGCAAAGCCGGGACATGCACAGATACGCAGTATTTT